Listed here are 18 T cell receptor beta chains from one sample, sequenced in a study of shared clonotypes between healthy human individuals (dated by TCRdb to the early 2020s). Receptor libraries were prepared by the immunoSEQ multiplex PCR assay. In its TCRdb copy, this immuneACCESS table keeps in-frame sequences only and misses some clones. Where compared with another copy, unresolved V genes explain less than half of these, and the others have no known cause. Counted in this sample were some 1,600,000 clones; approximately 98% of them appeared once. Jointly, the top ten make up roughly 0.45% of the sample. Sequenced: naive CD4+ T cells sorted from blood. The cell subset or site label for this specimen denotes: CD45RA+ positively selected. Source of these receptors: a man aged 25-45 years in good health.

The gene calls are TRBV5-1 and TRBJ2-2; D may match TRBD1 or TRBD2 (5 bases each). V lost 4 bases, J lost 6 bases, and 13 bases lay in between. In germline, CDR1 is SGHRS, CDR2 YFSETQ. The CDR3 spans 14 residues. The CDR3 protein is CASSRVSGPGELFF. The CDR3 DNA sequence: TGCGCCAGCAGCAGGGTGTCGGGGCCCGGGGAGCTGTTTTTT.

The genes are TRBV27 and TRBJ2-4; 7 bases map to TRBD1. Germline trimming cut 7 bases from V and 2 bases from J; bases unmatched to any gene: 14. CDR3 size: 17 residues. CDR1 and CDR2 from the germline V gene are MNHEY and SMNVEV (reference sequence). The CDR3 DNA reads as TGTGCCAGCATGGGCTGGGACAGCCCGATTTCCAAAAACATTCAGTACTTC. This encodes CASMGWDSPISKNIQYF.

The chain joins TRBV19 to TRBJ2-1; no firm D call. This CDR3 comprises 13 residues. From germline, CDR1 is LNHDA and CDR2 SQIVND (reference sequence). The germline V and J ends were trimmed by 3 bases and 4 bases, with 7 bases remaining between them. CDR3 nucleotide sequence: TGTGCCAGTAGTATTAGGGCTTACAATGAGCAGTTCTTC. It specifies CASSIRAYNEQFF.

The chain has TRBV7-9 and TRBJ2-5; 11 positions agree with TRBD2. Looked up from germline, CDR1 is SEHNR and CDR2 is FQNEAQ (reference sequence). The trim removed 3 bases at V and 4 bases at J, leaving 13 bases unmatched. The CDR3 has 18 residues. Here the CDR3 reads CASSFRRLAGPPGETQYF. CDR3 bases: TGTGCCAGCAGCTTCCGAAGACTAGCGGGGCCCCCCGGAGAGACCCAGTACTTC. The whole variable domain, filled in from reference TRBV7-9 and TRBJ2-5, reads DTGVSQNPRHKITKRGQNVTFRCDPISEHNRLYWYRQTLGQGPEFLTYFQNEAQLEKSRLLSDRFSAERPKGSFSTLEIQRTEQGDSAMYLCASSFRRLAGPPGETQYFGPGTRLLVL.

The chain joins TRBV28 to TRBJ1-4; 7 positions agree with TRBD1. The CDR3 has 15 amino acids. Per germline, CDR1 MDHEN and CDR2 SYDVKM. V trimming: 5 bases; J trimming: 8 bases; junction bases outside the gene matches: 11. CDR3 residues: CASSRPQGFGEKLFF. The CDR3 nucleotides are TGTGCCAGCAGTCGGCCACAGGGGTTTGGCGAAAAACTGTTTTTT.

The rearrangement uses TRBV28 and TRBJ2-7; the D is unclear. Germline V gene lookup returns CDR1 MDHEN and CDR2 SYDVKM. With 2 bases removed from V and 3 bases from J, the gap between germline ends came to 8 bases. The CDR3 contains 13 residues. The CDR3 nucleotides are TGTGCCAGCAGTTTACTAGGTTACTACGAGCAGTACTTC. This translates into CASSLLGYYEQYF.

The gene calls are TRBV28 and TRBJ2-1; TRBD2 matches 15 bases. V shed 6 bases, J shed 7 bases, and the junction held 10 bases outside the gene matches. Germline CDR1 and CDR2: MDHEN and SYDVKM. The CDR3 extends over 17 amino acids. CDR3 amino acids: CASRLRTSGRALNEQFF. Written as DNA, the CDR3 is TGTGCCAGCAGGCTGCGGACTAGCGGGAGGGCCTTGAATGAGCAGTTCTTC. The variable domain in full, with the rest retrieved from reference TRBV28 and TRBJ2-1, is DVKVTQSSRYLVKRTGEKVFLECVQDMDHENMFWYRQDPGLGLRLIYFSYDVKMKEKGDIPEGYSVSREKKERFSLILESASTNQTSMYLCASRLRTSGRALNEQFFGPGTRLTVL.

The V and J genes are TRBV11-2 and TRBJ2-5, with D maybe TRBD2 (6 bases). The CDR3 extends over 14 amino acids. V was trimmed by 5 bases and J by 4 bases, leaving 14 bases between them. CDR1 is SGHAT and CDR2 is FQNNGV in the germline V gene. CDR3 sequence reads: CASSPWRGIETQYF. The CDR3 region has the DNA TGTGCCAGCAGCCCTTGGAGGGGAATAGAGACCCAGTACTTC.

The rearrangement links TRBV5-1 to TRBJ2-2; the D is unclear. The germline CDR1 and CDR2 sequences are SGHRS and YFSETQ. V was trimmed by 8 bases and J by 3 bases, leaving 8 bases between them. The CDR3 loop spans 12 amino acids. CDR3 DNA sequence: TGCGCCAGTGGTGGGGACACCGGGGAGCTGTTTTTT. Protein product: CASGGDTGELFF.

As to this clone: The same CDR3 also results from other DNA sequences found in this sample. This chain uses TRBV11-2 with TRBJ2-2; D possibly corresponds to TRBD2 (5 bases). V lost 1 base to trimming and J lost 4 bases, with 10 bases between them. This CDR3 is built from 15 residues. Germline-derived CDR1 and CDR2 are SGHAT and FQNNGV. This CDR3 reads CASSLVAGGTGELFF. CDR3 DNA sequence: TGTGCCAGCAGCTTAGTGGCGGGTGGCACCGGGGAGCTGTTTTTT.

The CDR3 here is CASSHGSGQYF. The CDR3 nucleotides are TGTGCCAGCAGCCACGGTTCGGGCCAGTACTTC. The chain uses TRBV11-2 and TRBJ2-5; D is unresolved. Trimming stripped 5 bases from V and 10 bases from J, with 11 bases between. This CDR3 contains 11 residues. In germline, CDR1 is SGHAT, CDR2 FQNNGV.

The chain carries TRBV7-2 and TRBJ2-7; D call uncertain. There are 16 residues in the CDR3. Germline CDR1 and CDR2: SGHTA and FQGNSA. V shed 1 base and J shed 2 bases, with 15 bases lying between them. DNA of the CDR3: TGTGCCAGCAGCTTAGGAGCCCGCGTTGCACCCTACGAGCAGTACTTC. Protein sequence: CASSLGARVAPYEQYF.

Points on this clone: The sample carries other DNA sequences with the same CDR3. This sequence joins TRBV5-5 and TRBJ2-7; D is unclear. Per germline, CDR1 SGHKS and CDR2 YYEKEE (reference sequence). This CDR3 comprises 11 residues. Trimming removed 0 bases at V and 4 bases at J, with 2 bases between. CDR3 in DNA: TGTGCCAGCAGCTTGGGGTACGAGCAGTACTTC. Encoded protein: CASSLGYEQYF.

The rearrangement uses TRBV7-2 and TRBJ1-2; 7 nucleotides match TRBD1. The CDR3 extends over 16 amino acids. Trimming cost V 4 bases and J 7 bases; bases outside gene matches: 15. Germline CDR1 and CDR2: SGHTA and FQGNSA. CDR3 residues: CASSSPGTAGLGGYTF. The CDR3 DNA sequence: TGTGCCAGCAGCTCTCCCGGGACAGCGGGATTAGGTGGCTACACCTTC.

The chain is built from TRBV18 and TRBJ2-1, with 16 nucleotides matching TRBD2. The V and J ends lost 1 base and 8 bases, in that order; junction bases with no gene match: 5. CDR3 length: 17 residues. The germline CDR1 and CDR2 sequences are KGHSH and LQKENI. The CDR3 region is CASSPLGLAGGTYEQFF. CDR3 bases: TGTGCCAGCTCACCACTGGGACTAGCGGGAGGGACCTATGAGCAGTTCTTC. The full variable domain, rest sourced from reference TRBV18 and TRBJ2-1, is NAGVMQNPRHLVRRRGQEARLRCSPMKGHSHVYWYRQLPEEGLKFMVYLQKENIIDESGMPKERFSAEFPKEGPSILRIQQVVRGDSAAYFCASSPLGLAGGTYEQFFGPGTRLTVL.

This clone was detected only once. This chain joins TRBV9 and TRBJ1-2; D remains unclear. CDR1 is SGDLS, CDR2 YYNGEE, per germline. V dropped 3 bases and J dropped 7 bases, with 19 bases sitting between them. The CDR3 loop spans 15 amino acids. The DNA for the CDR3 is TGTGCCAGCAGCGCTGACCTATCCGAACGGAGTGGCTACACCTTC. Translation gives CASSADLSERSGYTF.

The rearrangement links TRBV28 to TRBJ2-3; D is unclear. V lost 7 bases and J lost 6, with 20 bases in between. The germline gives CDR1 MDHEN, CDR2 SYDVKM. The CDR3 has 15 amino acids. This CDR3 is CASNHVLKIVDTQYF. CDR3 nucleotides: TGTGCCAGCAACCATGTATTGAAGATCGTGGATACGCAGTATTTT.

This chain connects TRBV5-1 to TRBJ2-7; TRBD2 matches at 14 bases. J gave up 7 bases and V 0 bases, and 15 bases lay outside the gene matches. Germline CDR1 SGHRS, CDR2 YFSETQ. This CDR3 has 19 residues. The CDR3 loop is CASSLVRNPGLAGVGEQYF. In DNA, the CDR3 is TGCGCCAGCAGCTTGGTTAGGAACCCGGGACTAGCGGGAGTGGGGGAGCAGTACTTC.